There are many counts of the clone carrying this T cell receptor (beta chain). As yet, its antigen is unknown. This specimen belongs to a study of Graves' ophthalmopathy and Graves' hyperthyroidism. Amplification from RNA transcripts yielded the TCR beta CDR3 regions. First-round RT-PCR employed HTBI primers, with a second-round multiplex PCR after it. TCRdb fed the multiplex PCR reads into MiXCR, producing one record per CDR3 protein. The table shows 400,000 to 450,000 distinct CDR3 sequences, with around 21% occurring only once. Germline CDR1 MNHEY, CDR2 SMNVEV (reference sequence). This CDR3 is 15 amino acids long. Trimming removed 6 bases at V and 0 bases at J, with 15 bases between. Study-wide results and limits: Sensitivity of 60% to 71% and specificity of nearly 75% were achieved by the model that predicted ophthalmopathy progression.

The source material was peripheral blood. This chain connects TRBV27 to TRBJ2-7; a weak D match, TRBD1 (6 bases). The TCR originated in a woman aged 18-29 years with stable Graves' hyperthyroidism. The CDR3 nucleotides are TGTGCCAGCAGGGCGCCGCAGGGGCCCTCCTACGAGCAGTACTTC. Translating gives CASRAPQGPSYEQYF.